This TCR beta chain was recorded in a study of preoperative IRX-2 immunotherapy in early breast cancer. Treatment reported: preoperative locoregional IRX-2 cytokine immunotherapy. Here immunoSEQ multiplex PCR was the method, and the copy in TCRdb shows in-frame clones only, minus some. The table lists 10,000 to 15,000 clones, approximately 90% of them singletons. Germline-derived CDR1 and CDR2 are KGHSH and LQKENI. The CDR3 runs 14 residues. After removal of 4 bases from V and 4 bases from J, the junction contained 3 bases not matched to a gene. This TCR derives from a human donor with breast cancer. This rearrangement joins TRBV18 to TRBJ2-7, with 11 bases identical to TRBD2. Sample acquisition took place from a patient treated with IRX-2 immunotherapy. The CDR3 spells CASSRLAGWYEQYV. CDR3 DNA sequence: TGTGCCAGCTCACGACTAGCGGGGTGGTACGAGCAGTACGTC.